These 31 T cell receptor beta chains were all obtained from the same sample, sequenced in a study of monozygotic twins with inflammatory bowel disease. TCRdb reworked the 5' RACE reads into one entry per CDR3 protein, no DNA. The specimen's table records fewer than 200,000 distinct CDR3 sequences. The sample was blood. These receptors all come from a human donor with ulcerative colitis or Crohn's disease, or a healthy co-twin of an affected twin (not recorded which).

This chain joins TRBV12-3 or TRBV12-4 and TRBJ1-5; checking the TCRdb D call of TRBD1 is not possible without DNA. The CDR3 is 13 residues long. The CDR3 loop is CASSLKGAQPQHF.

The chain combines TRBV23-1 with TRBJ2-2. TRBV23-1 is marked as an open reading frame, function uncertain. The CDR3 is 15 residues long. CDR3 loop: CASSQSERDPGELFF.

This sequence joins TRBV14 and TRBJ2-2. The CDR3 is 13 residues long. Germline CDR1 reads SGHDN; CDR2 reads FVKESK. The chain's CDR3 is CASSPKFTGELFF.

V and J are TRBV5-1 and TRBJ2-7; without DNA, the TCRdb call of TRBD2 cannot be checked. Germline CDR1 reads SGHRS; CDR2 reads YFSETQ. This CDR3 is built from 12 residues. The CDR3 loop reads CASSKEGYEQYF.

The chain has TRBV12-3 or TRBV12-4 and TRBJ2-7; the TCRdb D gene call, TRBD1, has no DNA to confirm it. The CDR3 is 13 amino acids. Here the CDR3 reads CASSTGTGGEQYF.

V is TRBV28 and J is TRBJ1-1; TCRdb reports TRBD1, a call that lacks DNA to check it against. Germline lookup yields CDR1 MDHEN and CDR2 SYDVKM. This CDR3 region has 13 residues. This CDR3 is CASGTAMNTEAFF.

The chain has TRBV4-2 and TRBJ2-1; TCRdb reports TRBD2, a call that lacks DNA to check it against. The CDR3 has 14 amino acids. Germline V CDR1 and CDR2: LGHNA, YNFKEQ. CDR3 sequence: CASSQGLAGHEQFF.

The rearrangement links TRBV24-1 to TRBJ1-5; TCRdb lists TRBD1, though no DNA is available to test this call. The CDR3 spans 14 residues. In germline, CDR1 is KGHDR, CDR2 SFDVKD. CDR3 region: CATGGTNSNQPQHF.

The chain recombines TRBV7-2 with TRBJ2-3. The CDR3 runs 16 residues. The germline V gene encodes CDR1 SGHTA and CDR2 FQGNSA. The CDR3 sequence is CASSLGLTGTTDTQYF. The variable domain in full, with the rest retrieved from reference TRBV7-2 and TRBJ2-3, is GAGVSQSPSNKVTEKGKDVELRCDPISGHTALYWYRQSLGQGLEFLIYFQGNSAPDKSGLPSDRFSAERTGGSVSTLTIQRTQQEDSAVYLCASSLGLTGTTDTQYFGPGTRLTVL.

J is TRBJ2-1 and V is TRBV4-1; TCRdb names TRBD2, which stays unverified in the absence of DNA. Per the germline V gene, CDR1 is MGHRA and CDR2 is YSYEKL. This CDR3 has 17 amino acids. The CDR3 protein is CASSHAPTRFTYNEQFF.

The V call is TRBV29-1, the J call TRBJ2-1; absent DNA, TCRdb's TRBD1 call cannot be checked. The CDR3 spans 14 residues. The germline V gene has CDR1 SQVTM and CDR2 ANQGSEA. The CDR3: CSVGRTGGGNEQFF.

The gene calls are TRBV27 and TRBJ2-7; the TCRdb call, TRBD2, lacks DNA for checking. Germline V CDR1 and CDR2: MNHEY, SMNVEV (reference sequence). CDR3 length: 13 amino acids. This CDR3 reads CASSRAFSYEQYF.

The chain links TRBV6-2 or TRBV6-3 to TRBJ1-4. The V gene's germline CDR1 is MNHEY and CDR2 SVGEGT. The CDR3 loop spans 15 amino acids. This CDR3 reads CASSYAGAVSEKLFF.

V and J are TRBV7-8 and TRBJ2-3; TCRdb names TRBD1, which stays unverified in the absence of DNA. Per the germline V gene, CDR1 is SGHVS and CDR2 is FQNEAQ. The CDR3 loop spans 18 amino acids. The CDR3: CASSLVHHQGFGTDTQYF.

The genes are TRBV7-9 and TRBJ2-7; absent DNA, TCRdb's TRBD2 call cannot be checked. CDR3 size: 16 residues. Looked up from germline, CDR1 is SEHNR and CDR2 is FQNEAQ (reference sequence). The CDR3 reads CASSLGEASGAYEQYF.

The rearrangement uses TRBV7-8 and TRBJ2-1; TCRdb calls TRBD1, which cannot be checked without DNA. Germline CDR1 SGHVS, CDR2 FQNEAQ. This CDR3 comprises 15 residues. The chain's CDR3 is CASTSGTRNYNEQFF.

The rearrangement joins TRBV5-1 to TRBJ1-1; TCRdb designates TRBD1, a call that cannot be tested without DNA. The germline V gene encodes CDR1 SGHRS and CDR2 YFSETQ. The length of the CDR3 is 17 residues. The CDR3 sequence: CASSLVRQGAWSTEAFF.

The chain combines TRBV24-1 with TRBJ2-5; TCRdb reports TRBD2, a call that lacks DNA to check it against. Germline V gene sequence: CDR1 KGHDR, CDR2 SFDVKD. The length of the CDR3 is 16 residues. This chain's CDR3 is CATSGGTSGGQETQYF.

The gene calls are TRBV6-1 and TRBJ1-3. The CDR3 contains 16 residues. Germline V lookup: CDR1 MNHNS, CDR2 SASEGT. CDR3: CASSLRAMISGNTIYF.

This chain connects TRBV7-2 to TRBJ2-3. This CDR3 is built from 13 residues. Germline CDR1 reads SGHTA; CDR2 reads FQGNSA. This CDR3 is CASSLVRQDTQYF.

The V call is TRBV5-1, the J call TRBJ2-5; the D call of TRBD2 rests on TCRdb alone, since no DNA is present to check it. The germline gives CDR1 SGHRS, CDR2 YFSETQ. The CDR3 length is 16 residues. This chain's CDR3 is CASSLAVANSKETQYF.

This sequence joins TRBV5-1 and TRBJ1-2; the D call from TCRdb, TRBD1, cannot be confirmed without DNA. This CDR3 comprises 15 residues. The germline gives CDR1 SGHRS, CDR2 YFSETQ. The CDR3 spells CASSDKTGGLRGYTF.

The chain links TRBV24-1 to TRBJ2-5; TCRdb calls TRBD1, which cannot be checked without DNA. Looked up from germline, CDR1 is KGHDR and CDR2 is SFDVKD. The CDR3 is 16 amino acids. The CDR3 here is CATSEHETGQGETQYF.

This rearrangement joins TRBV29-1 to TRBJ2-3; TCRdb outputs TRBD1, but without DNA this stays unchecked. In germline, CDR1 is SQVTM, CDR2 ANQGSEA. CDR3 size: 13 residues. This chain's CDR3 is CSVGTSSTDTQYF.

The chain's CDR3 is CASSSTLTGELFF. J is TRBJ2-2 and V is TRBV5-1. Per the germline V gene, CDR1 is SGHRS and CDR2 is YFSETQ. This CDR3 has 13 amino acids.

V gene TRBV2 combines with J gene TRBJ1-5; TCRdb outputs TRBD1, but without DNA this stays unchecked. The CDR3 is made up of 16 amino acids. Germline CDR1 is SNHLY and CDR2 is FYNNEI. CDR3 residues: CASSEALRAGRQPQHF.

The CDR3 protein is CASSSGEGNNQPQHF. V is TRBV5-1 and J is TRBJ1-5. CDR1 is SGHRS and CDR2 is YFSETQ in the germline V gene. The CDR3 length is 15 residues.

The chain recombines TRBV24-1 with TRBJ2-2; checking the TCRdb D call of TRBD2 is not possible without DNA. The CDR3 covers 17 residues. CDR1 and CDR2 from the germline V gene are KGHDR and SFDVKD. The CDR3 sequence: CATSALTSGTNTGELFF.

This chain links TRBV5-1 with TRBJ2-2; TCRdb returns TRBD1, unconfirmable since there is no DNA. Germline-derived CDR1 and CDR2 are SGHRS and YFSETQ. The CDR3 is 16 residues long. Here the CDR3 reads CASSFLTGPNTGELFF.

This chain uses TRBV30 with TRBJ2-1; with no DNA, the TCRdb D assignment of TRBD1 cannot be verified. Germline V gene sequence: CDR1 GTSNPN, CDR2 SVGIG (reference sequence). CDR3 size: 14 residues. This chain's CDR3 is CAWSFGIGNNEQFF.

The genes are TRBV9 and TRBJ2-1. Germline V gives CDR1 SGDLS, CDR2 YYNGEE. The CDR3 is 14 residues long. CDR3 region: CASSVAGLYNEQFF. Looking up the rest from reference TRBV9 and TRBJ2-1 gives the full variable domain: DSGVTQTPKHLITATGQRVTLRCSPRSGDLSVYWYQQSLDQGLQFLIQYYNGEERAKGNILERFSAQQFPDLHSELNLSSLELGDSALYFCASSVAGLYNEQFFGPGTRLTVL.